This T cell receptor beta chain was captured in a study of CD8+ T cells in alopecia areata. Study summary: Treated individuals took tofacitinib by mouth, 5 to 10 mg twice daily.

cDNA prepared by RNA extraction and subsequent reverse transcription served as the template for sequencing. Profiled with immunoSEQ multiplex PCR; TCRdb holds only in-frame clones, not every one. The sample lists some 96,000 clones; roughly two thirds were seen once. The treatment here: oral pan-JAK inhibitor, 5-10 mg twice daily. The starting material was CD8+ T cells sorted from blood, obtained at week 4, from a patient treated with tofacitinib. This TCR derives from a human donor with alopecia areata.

The CDR3: CASSLGTVKSETQYF. CDR3 in DNA: TGTGCCAGCAGCTTAGGGACAGTAAAGTCAGAGACCCAGTACTTC. This chain joins TRBV7-2 and TRBJ2-5; weak D call: TRBD1 (6 bases). The V gene's germline CDR1 is SGHTA and CDR2 FQGNSA. This CDR3 has 15 amino acids. V was pared by 1 base and J by 4 bases, with 13 bases between.